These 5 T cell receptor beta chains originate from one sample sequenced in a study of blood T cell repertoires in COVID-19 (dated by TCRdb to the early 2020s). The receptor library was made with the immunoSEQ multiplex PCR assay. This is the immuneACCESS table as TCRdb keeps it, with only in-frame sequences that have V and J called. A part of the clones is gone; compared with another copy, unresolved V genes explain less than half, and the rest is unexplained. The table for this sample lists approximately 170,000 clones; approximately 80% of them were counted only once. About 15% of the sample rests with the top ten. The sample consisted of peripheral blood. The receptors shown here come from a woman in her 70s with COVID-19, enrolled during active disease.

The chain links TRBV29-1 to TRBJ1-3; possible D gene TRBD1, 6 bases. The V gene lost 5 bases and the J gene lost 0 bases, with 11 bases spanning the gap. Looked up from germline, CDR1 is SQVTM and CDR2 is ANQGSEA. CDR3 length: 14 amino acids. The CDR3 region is CSVFRGDSGNTIYF. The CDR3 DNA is TGCAGCGTTTTCAGGGGAGACTCTGGAAACACCATATATTTT.

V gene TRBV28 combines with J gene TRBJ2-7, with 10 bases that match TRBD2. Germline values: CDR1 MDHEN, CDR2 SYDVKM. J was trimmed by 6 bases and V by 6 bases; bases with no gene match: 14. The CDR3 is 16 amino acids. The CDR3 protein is CASSHLAGVQNAEQYF. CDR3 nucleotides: TGTGCCAGCAGCCATCTAGCGGGAGTTCAAAATGCCGAGCAGTACTTC.

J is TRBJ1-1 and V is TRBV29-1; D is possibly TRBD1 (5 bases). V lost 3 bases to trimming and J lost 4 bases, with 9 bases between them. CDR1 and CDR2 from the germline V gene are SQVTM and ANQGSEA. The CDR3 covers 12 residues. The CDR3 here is CSVDQGGTEAFF. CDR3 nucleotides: TGCAGCGTTGATCAGGGCGGCACTGAAGCTTTCTTT.

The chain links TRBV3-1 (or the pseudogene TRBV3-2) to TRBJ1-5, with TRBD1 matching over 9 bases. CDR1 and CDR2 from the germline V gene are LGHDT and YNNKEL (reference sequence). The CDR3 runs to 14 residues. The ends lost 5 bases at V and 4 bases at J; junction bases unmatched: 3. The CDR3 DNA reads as TGTGCCAGCAGCTACGGACAGGGGAATCAGCCCCAGCATTTT. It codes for CASSYGQGNQPQHF.

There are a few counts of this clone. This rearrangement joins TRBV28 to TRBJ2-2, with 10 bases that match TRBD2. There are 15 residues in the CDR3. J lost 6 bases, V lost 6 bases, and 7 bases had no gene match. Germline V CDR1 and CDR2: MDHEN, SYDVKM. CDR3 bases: TGTGCCAGCAGACTACTAGCGGGGTCCGCCGGGGAGCTGTTTTTT. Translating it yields CASRLLAGSAGELFF.